A single sample gave rise to the 26 T cell receptor beta chains below, sequenced in a study of T cell responses to AZD1222 COVID-19 vaccine (dated by TCRdb to about 2021). Read against the paper, the sample's time point label means: baseline before first vaccination. To prepare the library, the immunoSEQ multiplex PCR assay was applied. The clones in this table, taken by TCRdb from immuneACCESS, are in-frame only. Not every clone is retained; where verified, under half of the shortfall comes from an unresolved V gene, and the cause of the rest is unknown. The sample table records about 120,000 clones; more than 85% of these occur just once. The top ten clonotypes cover approximately 2.4% of the sample. The material was peripheral blood, obtained on day 0 of AZD1222 vaccination. Receptors were obtained from an adult in good health.

On this clone: Other DNA variants within this sample encode the same CDR3. The CDR3 DNA reads TGCGCCAGCAGCTTGGAGGGCAACTCTTACAATGAGCAGTTCTTC. This gives the protein CASSLEGNSYNEQFF. The rearrangement joins TRBV5-1 to TRBJ2-1; D not resolved. Germline-derived CDR1 and CDR2 are SGHRS and YFSETQ. The CDR3 is 15 residues long. Trimming cost V 0 bases and J 4 bases, with 11 bases left between them.

The J gene is TRBJ1-3, the V gene TRBV3-1 (or the pseudogene TRBV3-2); D is ambiguous. The germline gives CDR1 LGHDT, CDR2 YNNKEL (reference sequence). V lost 4 bases to trimming and J lost 0 bases, with 7 bases between them. The length of the CDR3 is 14 residues. The CDR3 nucleotides are TGTGCCAGCAGCCCTCCGAACTCTGGAAACACCATATATTTT. It encodes CASSPPNSGNTIYF.

The chain recombines TRBV9 with TRBJ1-1; D possibly corresponds to TRBD1 (5 bases). V lost 4 bases and J lost 0, with 7 bases in between. Germline V lookup: CDR1 SGDLS, CDR2 YYNGEE. The CDR3 runs to 13 residues. The CDR3 DNA reads TGTGCCAGCAGCTCCAGGGTGAACACTGAAGCTTTCTTT. Protein product: CASSSRVNTEAFF. The full variable domain, completed using reference TRBV9 and TRBJ1-1, is DSGVTQTPKHLITATGQRVTLRCSPRSGDLSVYWYQQSLDQGLQFLIQYYNGEERAKGNILERFSAQQFPDLHSELNLSSLELGDSALYFCASSSRVNTEAFFGQGTRLTVV.

This chain joins TRBV7-9 and TRBJ2-1; 7 nucleotides agree with TRBD1. Germline loops: CDR1 SEHNR, CDR2 FQNEAQ (reference sequence). There are 17 residues in the CDR3. The junction had 20 bases not matched to a gene; V was cut back by 5 bases and J by 10 bases. The CDR3 bases are TGTGCCAGCAGCCCAGGGGGTGGTCTAGCAGGGTCTCGGGAGCAGTTCTTC. It encodes CASSPGGGLAGSREQFF. Using reference TRBV7-9 and TRBJ2-1 for the parts outside the CDR3, the full variable domain is DTGVSQNPRHKITKRGQNVTFRCDPISEHNRLYWYRQTLGQGPEFLTYFQNEAQLEKSRLLSDRFSAERPKGSFSTLEIQRTEQGDSAMYLCASSPGGGLAGSREQFFGPGTRLTVL.

This chain links TRBV30 with TRBJ2-7, with 8 bases matching TRBD2. This CDR3 has 14 residues. In germline, CDR1 is GTSNPN, CDR2 SVGIG (reference sequence). The trim removed 7 bases at V and 6 bases at J, leaving 14 bases unmatched. CDR3 sequence (DNA): TGTGCCTTAGATAGCGGGGTGAGGATTGGCGAGCAGTACTTC. This gives the protein CALDSGVRIGEQYF. Using reference TRBV30 and TRBJ2-7 for the parts outside the CDR3, the full variable domain is SQTIHQWPATLVQPVGSPLSLECTVEGTSNPNLYWYRQAAGRGLQLLFYSVGIGQISSEVPQNLSASRPQDRQFILSSKKLLLSDSGFYLCALDSGVRIGEQYFGPGTRLTVT.

This chain connects TRBV5-6 to TRBJ2-5; no clear D. From germline, CDR1 is SGHDT and CDR2 YYEEEE. Trimming pared 0 bases from V and 5 bases from J, leaving 8 bases between. CDR3 length equals 13 residues. The CDR3 DNA sequence: TGTGCCAGCAGCTTGGGGGCTTGGGAGACCCAGTACTTC. It translates to CASSLGAWETQYF.

This clone has only one observation. The chain links TRBV6-5 to TRBJ2-2; D not certain. Germline V lookup: CDR1 MNHEY, CDR2 SVGAGI. V was shortened by 5 bases and J by 1 base, with 8 bases between the two germline ends. The CDR3 runs to 14 residues. CDR3 DNA: TGTGCCAGCAGTAATCACCGGAACACCGGGGAGCTGTTTTTT. Protein sequence: CASSNHRNTGELFF.

In its sample, this clone was seen a few times. V gene TRBV28 combines with J gene TRBJ1-2; D unresolved. V was clipped by 7 bases and J by 1 base, with 7 bases between them. The V gene's germline CDR1 is MDHEN and CDR2 SYDVKM. There are 12 residues in the CDR3. The CDR3 sequence: CASNFGNYGYTF. The CDR3 DNA reads TGTGCCAGCAACTTCGGTAACTATGGCTACACCTTC.

This rearrangement joins TRBV19 to TRBJ1-6, with D possibly matching TRBD1 (5 bases). Trimming removed 1 base from V and 6 bases from J, with 7 bases in between. The CDR3 length is 14 residues. CDR1 LNHDA and CDR2 SQIVND come from the germline V gene (reference sequence). The CDR3: CASSIGRANSPLHF. CDR3 in DNA: TGTGCCAGTAGTATAGGCAGGGCTAATTCACCCCTCCACTTT.

The chain carries TRBV18 and TRBJ2-5, with D possibly being TRBD1 or TRBD2 (5 bases each). Trimming pared 3 bases from V and 5 bases from J, leaving 16 bases between. CDR1 and CDR2 from the germline V gene are KGHSH and LQKENI. This CDR3 is 15 amino acids long. This CDR3 reads CASSPSRGAGETQYF. For the CDR3, the DNA is TGTGCCAGCTCACCGAGTCGAGGGGCAGGGGAGACCCAGTACTTC.

This clone has only a few counts. The V gene is TRBV11-2, the J gene TRBJ1-2; 8 bases line up with TRBD1. Germline-derived CDR1 and CDR2 are SGHAT and FQNNGV. This CDR3 region has 15 residues. Trimming cost V 1 base and J 6 bases; bases outside gene matches: 7. CDR3 residues: CASSLVTGAPDGYTF. Here the CDR3 DNA reads TGTGCCAGCAGCTTAGTGACAGGGGCGCCCGATGGCTACACCTTC.

The chain combines TRBV3-1 (or the pseudogene TRBV3-2) with TRBJ2-5; 8 nucleotides align to TRBD1. Germline V lookup: CDR1 LGHDT, CDR2 YNNKEL (reference sequence). V shed 1 base, J shed 3 bases, and the junction held 1 base outside the gene matches. The CDR3 is 14 residues long. In DNA, the CDR3 is TGTGCCAGCAGCCAAGGGGACAGGAAAGAGACCCAGTACTTC. Encoded protein: CASSQGDRKETQYF.

This clone was counted a single time. The CDR3 protein is CASSYPAGTENEKLFF. The CDR3 region has the DNA TGTGCCAGCAGTTACCCGGCCGGGACAGAGAATGAAAAACTGTTTTTT. The V call is TRBV6-5, the J call TRBJ1-4, with TRBD1 matching over 7 bases. With 2 bases clipped from V and 5 bases from J, the junction kept 8 bases outside the gene matches. The CDR3 loop spans 16 amino acids. Per germline, CDR1 MNHEY and CDR2 SVGAGI.

The V gene is TRBV25-1, the J gene TRBJ2-1; D unclear. Germline lookup yields CDR1 MGHDK and CDR2 SYGVNS. The V end lost 3 bases, the J end lost 2 bases, and 2 bases lay between the germline ends. The CDR3 totals 12 residues. DNA for the CDR3: TGTGCCAGCAGTGACACCTACAATGAGCAGTTCTTC. Its protein is CASSDTYNEQFF. The complete variable domain, with remaining parts taken from reference TRBV25-1 and TRBJ2-1, reads EADIYQTPRYLVIGTGKKITLECSQTMGHDKMYWYQQDPGMELHLIHYSYGVNSTEKGDLSSESTVSRIRTEHFPLTLESARPSHTSQYLCASSDTYNEQFFGPGTRLTVL.

J is TRBJ2-1 and V is TRBV7-8, with D possibly being TRBD2 (5 bases). V shed 2 bases and J shed 9 bases, with 11 bases lying between them. This CDR3 has 13 residues. Germline lookup yields CDR1 SGHVS and CDR2 FQNEAQ. The CDR3 reads CASSLILGSEQFF. CDR3 DNA: TGTGCCAGCAGCTTAATTTTAGGGAGTGAGCAGTTCTTC.

This sequence joins TRBV19 and TRBJ2-1; TRBD2 matches at 7 bases. The length of the CDR3 is 14 residues. In germline, CDR1 is LNHDA, CDR2 SQIVND (reference sequence). With 4 bases clipped from V and 7 bases from J, the junction kept 7 bases outside the gene matches. The CDR3 reads CASSTLLASNEQFF. The DNA for the CDR3 is TGTGCCAGTAGTACCCTACTAGCGTCAAATGAGCAGTTCTTC.

The chain carries TRBV5-4 and TRBJ2-5; perhaps TRBD2 as D (5 bases). The length of the CDR3 is 17 residues. From germline, CDR1 is SGHNT and CDR2 YYREEE (reference sequence). V was shortened by 4 bases and J by 1 base, with 20 bases between the two germline ends. CDR3 in DNA: TGTGCCAGCAGCCTTCCTTTTGGCGCGGCGGGCCAAGAGACCCAGTACTTC. It translates to CASSLPFGAAGQETQYF.

This clone is judged medium-sized. CDR3 region: CASSPRRSLAKNIQYF. CDR3 DNA: TGTGCCAGCAGCCCTAGGCGGAGCTTAGCCAAAAACATTCAGTACTTC. V and J are TRBV11-3 and TRBJ2-4; D gene ambiguous. The CDR3 length is 16 residues. Per the germline V gene, CDR1 is SGHNT and CDR2 is YENEEA. V dropped 5 bases and J dropped 0 bases, with 14 bases sitting between them.

On this clone: In the same sample, other DNA sequences code for this CDR3. CDR3 region: CAWSKVNTEAFF. CDR3 bases: TGTGCCTGGAGTAAGGTGAACACTGAAGCTTTCTTT. The J gene is TRBJ1-1, the V gene TRBV30; D is ambiguous. V lost 2 bases and J 0 bases, leaving 4 bases between the germline ends. This CDR3 comprises 12 residues. The germline gives CDR1 GTSNPN, CDR2 SVGIG (reference sequence).

The chain links TRBV19 to TRBJ1-2, with TRBD1 matching over 9 bases. After removal of 8 bases from V and 6 bases from J, the junction contained 4 bases not matched to a gene. The CDR3 totals 12 residues. Germline loops: CDR1 LNHDA, CDR2 SQIVND (reference sequence). The CDR3 DNA is TGTGCCAGTTGGGACAGGGTGCATGGCTACACCTTC. It codes for CASWDRVHGYTF.

This clone was observed once. The chain couples TRBV6-1 to TRBJ1-5, with 8 bases that match TRBD1. The CDR3 sequence is 14 residues long. The ends lost 3 bases at V and 9 bases at J; junction bases unmatched: 7. Germline assignment: CDR1 MNHNS and CDR2 SASEGT. CDR3 DNA: TGTGCCAGCAGTGAGGGGACAGGCCTTTGGCCCCAGCATTTT. Amino acids: CASSEGTGLWPQHF.

CDR3 sequence reads: CASSLKVNTEAFF. The CDR3 nucleotides are TGCGCCAGCAGCTTGAAGGTGAACACTGAAGCTTTCTTT. The chain uses TRBV5-1 and TRBJ1-1; no clear D. Germline assignment: CDR1 SGHRS and CDR2 YFSETQ. There are 13 residues in the CDR3. Trimming stripped 1 base from V and 0 bases from J, with 4 bases between.

This clone was counted once. The chain couples TRBV27 to TRBJ2-7, with 10 bases lining up with TRBD2. The CDR3 sequence is 18 residues long. With V trimmed by 0 bases and J by 4 bases, 12 bases remained unmatched. Germline V gene lookup returns CDR1 MNHEY and CDR2 SMNVEV (reference sequence). CDR3 loop: CASSLSGLAGEGEYEQYF. For the CDR3, the DNA is TGTGCCAGCAGTTTATCGGGGCTAGCGGGAGAGGGCGAGTACGAGCAGTACTTC.

The chain has TRBV5-1 and TRBJ1-2; no clear D gene. The length of the CDR3 is 12 residues. The V end lost 2 bases, the J end lost 1 base, and 3 bases lay between the germline ends. Germline CDR1 reads SGHRS; CDR2 reads YFSETQ. In nucleotides, the CDR3 is TGCGCCAGCAGCTTTAATAACTATGGCTACACCTTC. It specifies CASSFNNYGYTF.

This chain uses TRBV27 with TRBJ2-2; 11 nucleotides agree with TRBD2. The length of the CDR3 is 15 residues. With 2 bases clipped from V and 4 bases from J, the junction kept 0 bases outside the gene matches. Per the germline V gene, CDR1 is MNHEY and CDR2 is SMNVEV (reference sequence). The CDR3 sequence is CASSLLAGGTGELFF. In nucleotides, the CDR3 is TGTGCCAGCAGTTTACTAGCGGGAGGCACCGGGGAGCTGTTTTTT.

This chain uses TRBV12-3 or TRBV12-4 with TRBJ2-7; D is ambiguous. This CDR3 spans 13 amino acids. With 1 base removed from V and 2 bases from J, the gap between germline ends came to 6 bases. In DNA, the CDR3 is TGTGCCAGCAGTTTAGAGGTTACCTACGAGCAGTACTTC. This codes for CASSLEVTYEQYF.